This T cell receptor beta chain was observed in a study of molecular identifiers for immune sequencing clone quantification (dated by TCRdb to the late 2010s). For the study in its entirety: For a replicate experiment, RNA from around 20,000 or 100,000 naive CD8 T cells was divided into five aliquots, of which four were sequenced. The study was a methods study using CD8 T cells to benchmark molecular-identifier clustering-based TCR repertoire sequencing (MIDCIRS) and TCR RNA copy counting. Summary of the overall study and its limitations: The sizes of highly expanded clones could end up underestimated when identical TCR molecules share a barcode. When barcode sub-clustering was not used, chimeric consensus sequences inflated TCR diversity, with chimeras reaching as high as 47%. Spiked-in Jurkat TCR RNA (approximately eleven copies' worth), which is not part of the donor repertoire, was contained in the naive libraries. Clones above 20 RNA copies held over 98% of molecules in CMV-specific effector cells but under 1% in naive cells. Modeling indicated approximately 3.1 TCR RNA copies recovered per cell, compared with about 10 by digital PCR, which implies a capture efficiency of around 29%. Spiked-in Jurkat TCR RNA equal to a single cell's worth was reported to be detectable even within 1,100,000 naive CD8 T cells.

This clonotype has just a few counts. The specificity of this receptor is unknown. Base qualities are not recorded, but no much larger clone differs from it by a single base. Relative to germline, V is 6 bases shorter and J is 1 base shorter, with 17 bases between their ends. CDR1 and CDR2 (WNHNN, SYGVQD) derive from the germline V gene (reference sequence). CDR3 length: 16 amino acids, cysteine to phenylalanine. The retained sequence is limited to the CDR3, 48 bases, with the frame set at the first base. Library creation used PCR. The run used a NextSeq 500. Bulk TCR libraries were generated as previously described, with the TCR primers listed in Table S5 used. Purification of total RNA was performed with the Qiagen AllPrep DNA/RNA kit. Reads from multiple sequencing runs of the same library were pooled before analysis. Concerning the study's data processing: Reads were retained only if their TCR constant sequence matched exactly, and those retained reads were trimmed to 150 nt and grouped according to their 12-nt molecular barcodes. Reads in each barcode group were sub-clustered using a 15% Levenshtein threshold, and a quality-weighted consensus sequence was built for each RNA molecule. Non-functional sequences were filtered out, along with any lower-count sequence sitting one edit away from another sequence. Barcode sub-clusters with fewer than 20% of the maximum read count were removed, based on fitting two negative binomial distributions. Through fastp at Q25 and MiXCR, TCRdb rebuilt clones from the public reads, retaining in-frame beta chains. Under each unique CDR3 protein, matching rows form one entry showing the most common genes and DNA. The V and J calls and clone size are TCRdb's, not the authors'. The sample includes approximately 100,000 distinct CDR3 sequences, with 36% observed a single time. 4% to 5% of the sample lies in the top ten.

Libraries of naive CD8 T cells were built from anywhere between about 20,000 and 1,000,000 sorted cells, with 10%, 30% or 50% of the purified RNA used. Naive CD8 T cells, defined as CD8+CD4-CCR7+CD45RA+, were FACS-sorted into RLT Plus buffer on a BD FACSAria II. To test detection sensitivity, Jurkat RNA equal to 9 to 10 TCR copies was added to samples of about 19,000-1,100,000 naive CD8 T cells. Enrichment of CD8 T cells was done with RosetteSep CD8+ T Cell Enrichment Cocktail plus Ficoll-Paque, and ACK red cell lysis came afterward. This clonotype was obtained from a human donor in good health. Some libraries in this study had Jurkat cell RNA spiked in. Sequences were obtained from naive CD8+ T cells from blood, with Jurkat cell RNA spiked in. The cell subset or site label for this specimen denotes: FACS-sorted CD8+CD4-CCR7+CD45RA+ naive T cells. Recombination connected TRBV10-1 to TRBJ2-3, with a tentative D call of TRBD1 or TRBD2, each matching 5 bases. The CDR3 here reads CASSSGTMIGTDTQYF. Here is the DNA: TGCGCCAGCAGCTCTGGGACCATGATTGGCACAGATACGCAGTATTTT.